This record concerns one T cell receptor beta chain sequence. The use of a sample-barcoded 5' primer and a J-beta primer mix characterized a second PCR of about 7 to 12 cycles. From the 5' RACE reads, TCRdb called clonotypes with MiXCR, one entry per CDR3 protein. The sample shows approximately 2,000,000 distinct CDR3 sequences, more than 35% of them seen only once. The sample originates from a study of blood T cells in healthy people across ages. For the study at large: There was about one barcoded beta molecule captured by template switching per two T cells.

All donors came from Russia, were Caucasian and healthy, and spanned ages roughly 6 to 100. Trimming removed 3 bases from V and 0 bases from J, with 16 bases in between. In germline, CDR1 is MGHRA, CDR2 YSYEKL. This CDR3 is 17 amino acids long. The sample consisted of blood. The chain links TRBV4-1 to TRBJ2-3; D possibly corresponds to TRBD1 (7 bases). This TCR derives from a human donor in good health. This CDR3 reads CASSHGMTGTSTDTQYF. For the CDR3, the DNA is TGCGCCAGCAGCCATGGTATGACAGGGACTAGCACAGATACGCAGTATTTT.